This T cell receptor (beta chain) emerged from a study of T cell responses to AZD1222 COVID-19 vaccine. Study context: Combined were second doses at about 4 or about 12 weeks. Study-level results: Among the donors, most were white British and more were female, and clonal diversity was possibly underestimated.

On this clone itself: No antigen is known for it.

The germline V gene has CDR1 GTSNPN and CDR2 SVGIG (reference sequence). The CDR3 totals 13 residues. Deletions cut 1 base from V and 4 bases from J, with 10 bases between. Sequenced by immunoSEQ multiplex PCR; TCRdb stores in-frame clones only, minus some. The table shows roughly 150,000 clones, with 91% occurring only once. The starting material was peripheral blood, obtained on day 0 of AZD1222 vaccination. The genes are TRBV30 and TRBJ1-1, with D possibly being TRBD1 (5 bases). The receptor was isolated from an adult in good health. CDR3 DNA: TGTGCCTGGAGTGCCCAGGGCGGCACTGAAGCTTTCTTT. Its translation: CAWSAQGGTEAFF.